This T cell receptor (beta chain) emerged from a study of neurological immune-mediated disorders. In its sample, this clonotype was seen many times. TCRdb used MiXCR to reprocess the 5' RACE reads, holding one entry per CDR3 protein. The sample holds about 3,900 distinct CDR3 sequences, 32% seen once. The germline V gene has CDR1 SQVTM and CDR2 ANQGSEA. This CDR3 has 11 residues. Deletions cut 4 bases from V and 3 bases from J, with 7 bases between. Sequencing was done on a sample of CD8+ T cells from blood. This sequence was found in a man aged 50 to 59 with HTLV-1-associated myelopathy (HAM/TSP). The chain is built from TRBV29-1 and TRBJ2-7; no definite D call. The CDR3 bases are TGCAGCGTTGGTGGGGACTACGAGCAGTACTTC. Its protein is CSVGGDYEQYF.